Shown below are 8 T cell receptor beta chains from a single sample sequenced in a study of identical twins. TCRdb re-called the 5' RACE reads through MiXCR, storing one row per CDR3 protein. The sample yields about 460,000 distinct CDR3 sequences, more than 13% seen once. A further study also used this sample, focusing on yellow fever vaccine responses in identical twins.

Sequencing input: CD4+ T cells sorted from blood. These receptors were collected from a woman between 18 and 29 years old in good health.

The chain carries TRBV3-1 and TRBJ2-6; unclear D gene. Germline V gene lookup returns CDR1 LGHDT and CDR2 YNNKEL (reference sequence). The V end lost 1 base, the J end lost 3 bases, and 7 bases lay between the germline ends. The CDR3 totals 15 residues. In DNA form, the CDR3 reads TGTGCCAGCAGCCAAGGGGCCGGTGGGGCCAACGTCCTGACTTTC. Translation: CASSQGAGGANVLTF.

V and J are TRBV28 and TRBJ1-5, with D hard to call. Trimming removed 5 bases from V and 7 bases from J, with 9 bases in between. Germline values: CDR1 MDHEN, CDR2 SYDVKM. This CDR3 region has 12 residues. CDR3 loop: CASSLGRQPQHF. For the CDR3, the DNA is TGTGCCAGCAGTCTAGGACGGCAGCCCCAGCATTTT.

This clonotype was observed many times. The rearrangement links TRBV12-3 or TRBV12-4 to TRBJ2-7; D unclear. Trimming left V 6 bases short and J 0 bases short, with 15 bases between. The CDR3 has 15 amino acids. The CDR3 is CASSPGRRSSYEQYF. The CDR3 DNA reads TGTGCCAGCAGCCCCGGCCGTAGGAGCTCCTACGAGCAGTACTTC.

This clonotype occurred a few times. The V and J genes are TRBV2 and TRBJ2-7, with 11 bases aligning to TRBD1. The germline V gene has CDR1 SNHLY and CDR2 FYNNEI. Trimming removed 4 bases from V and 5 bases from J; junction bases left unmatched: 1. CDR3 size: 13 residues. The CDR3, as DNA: TGTGCCAGCAGTGGGACAGGGGGCCACGAGCAGTACTTC. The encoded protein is CASSGTGGHEQYF. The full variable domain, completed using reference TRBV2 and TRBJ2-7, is EPEVTQTPSHQVTQMGQEVILRCVPISNHLYFYWYRQILGQKVEFLVSFYNNEISEKSEIFDDQFSVERPDGSNFTLKIRSTKLEDSAMYFCASSGTGGHEQYFGPGTRLTVT.

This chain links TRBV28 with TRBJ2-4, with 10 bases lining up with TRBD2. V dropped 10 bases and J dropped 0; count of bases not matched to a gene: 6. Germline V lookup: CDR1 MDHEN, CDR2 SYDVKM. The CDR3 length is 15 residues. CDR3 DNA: TGTGCCACCCAAGCGGGGGGGCTAGCCAAAAACATTCAGTACTTC. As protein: CATQAGGLAKNIQYF.

CDR3 sequence (DNA): TGTGCCATCAGTGAGTTGGGGGGGGCTTACGAGCAGTACTTC. Translation: CAISELGGAYEQYF. V and J are TRBV10-3 and TRBJ2-7, with a tentative D call TRBD2 (7 bases). Trimming stripped 1 base from V and 4 bases from J, with 11 bases between. This CDR3 has 14 amino acids. Germline values: CDR1 ENHRY, CDR2 SYGVKD.

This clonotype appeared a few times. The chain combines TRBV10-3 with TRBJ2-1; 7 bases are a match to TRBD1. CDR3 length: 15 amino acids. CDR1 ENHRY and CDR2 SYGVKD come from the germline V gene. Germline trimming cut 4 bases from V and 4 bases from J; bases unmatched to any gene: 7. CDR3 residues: CAISAGTAIYNEQFF. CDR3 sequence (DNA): TGTGCCATCAGTGCGGGGACAGCGATATACAATGAGCAGTTCTTC.

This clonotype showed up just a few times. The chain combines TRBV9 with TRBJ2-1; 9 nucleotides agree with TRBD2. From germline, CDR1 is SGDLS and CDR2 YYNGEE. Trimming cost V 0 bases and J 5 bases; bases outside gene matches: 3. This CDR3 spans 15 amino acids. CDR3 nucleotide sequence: TGTGCCAGCAGCGTAGGGACTAGCGAGAACAATGAGCAGTTCTTC. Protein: CASSVGTSENNEQFF.